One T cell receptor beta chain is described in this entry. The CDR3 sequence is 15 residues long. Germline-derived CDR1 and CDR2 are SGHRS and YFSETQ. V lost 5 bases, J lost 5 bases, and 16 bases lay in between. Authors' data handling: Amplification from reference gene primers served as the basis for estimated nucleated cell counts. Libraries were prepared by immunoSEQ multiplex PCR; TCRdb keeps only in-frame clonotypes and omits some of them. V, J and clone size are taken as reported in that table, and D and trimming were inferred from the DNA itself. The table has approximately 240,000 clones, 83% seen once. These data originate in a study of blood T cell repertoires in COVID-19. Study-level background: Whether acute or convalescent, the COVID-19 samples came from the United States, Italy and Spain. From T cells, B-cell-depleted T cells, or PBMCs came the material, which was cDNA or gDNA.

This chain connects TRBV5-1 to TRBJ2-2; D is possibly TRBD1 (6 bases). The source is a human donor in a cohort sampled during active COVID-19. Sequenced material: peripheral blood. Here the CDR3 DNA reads TGCGCCAGCAGTTTCGATCAGGGGACAACCGGGGAGCTGTTTTTT. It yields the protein CASSFDQGTTGELFF.